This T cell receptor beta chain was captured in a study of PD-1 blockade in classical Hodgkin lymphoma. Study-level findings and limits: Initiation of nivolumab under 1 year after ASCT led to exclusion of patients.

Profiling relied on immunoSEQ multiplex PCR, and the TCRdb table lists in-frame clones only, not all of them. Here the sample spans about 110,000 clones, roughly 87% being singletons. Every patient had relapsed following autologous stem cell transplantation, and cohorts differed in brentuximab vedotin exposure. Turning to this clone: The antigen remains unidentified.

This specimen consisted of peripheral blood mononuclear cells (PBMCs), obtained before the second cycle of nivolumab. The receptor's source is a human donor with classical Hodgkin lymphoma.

CDR3 DNA sequence: TGTGCCAGCAGGGACGACGGGCCCTACGAGCAGTACTTC. Translation gives CASRDDGPYEQYF. The genes are TRBV2 and TRBJ2-7; D ambiguous. Deletions cut 6 bases from V and 2 bases from J, with 11 bases between. The CDR3 runs 13 residues. Germline CDR1 reads SNHLY; CDR2 reads FYNNEI.